The TCR beta chain described here comes from a study of blood T cell repertoires in COVID-19. Across the study: Italy, Spain and the United States were the sources of the convalescent and acute COVID-19 samples. PBMCs, B-cell-depleted T cells, or T cells were the source of the cDNA or gDNA that made up the material.

As originally analysed: Quantification of nucleated cells was approximated via reference gene primer amplification. Clones were read by immunoSEQ multiplex PCR, and TCRdb kept only the in-frame ones, dropping some. That table supplies the V and J calls and clone size; D and trimming were determined from the DNA. The table records fewer than 200,000 clones, 80% to 85% of them present only once. Deletions cut 5 bases from V and 2 bases from J, with 14 bases between. CDR3 length: 15 amino acids. The germline V gene has CDR1 SGHNT and CDR2 YYREEE (reference sequence). This clone was observed a handful of times.

The receptor comes from a man between 70 and 80 years old with active or convalescent COVID-19. This rearrangement joins TRBV5-4 to TRBJ1-3, with D hard to call. Material for sequencing was peripheral blood. The CDR3 protein is CASSPTYDTGNTIYF. The CDR3 nucleotides are TGTGCCAGCAGTCCGACATACGATACTGGAAACACCATATATTTT.